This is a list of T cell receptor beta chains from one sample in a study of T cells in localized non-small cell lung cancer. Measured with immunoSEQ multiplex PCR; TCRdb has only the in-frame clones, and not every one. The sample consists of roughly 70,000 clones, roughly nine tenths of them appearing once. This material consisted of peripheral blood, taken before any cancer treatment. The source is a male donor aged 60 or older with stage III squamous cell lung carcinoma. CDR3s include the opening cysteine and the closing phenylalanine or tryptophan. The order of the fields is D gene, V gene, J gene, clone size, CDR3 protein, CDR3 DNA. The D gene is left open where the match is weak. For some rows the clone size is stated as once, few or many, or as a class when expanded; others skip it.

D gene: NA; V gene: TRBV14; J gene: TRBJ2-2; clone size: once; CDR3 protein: CASSQDGGPRGYSGELFF; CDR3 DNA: TGTGCCAGCAGCCAAGATGGGGGTCCCCGAGGATATTCCGGGGAGCTGTTTTTT
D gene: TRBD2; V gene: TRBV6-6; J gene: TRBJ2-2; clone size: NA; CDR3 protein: CASRRTSGGAGELFF; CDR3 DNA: TGTGCCAGCAGGCGGACTAGCGGGGGCGCCGGGGAGCTGTTTTTT
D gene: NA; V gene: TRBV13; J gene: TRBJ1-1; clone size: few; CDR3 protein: CASSSGYNTEAFF; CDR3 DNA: TGTGCCAGCAGCTCGGGGTACAACACTGAAGCTTTCTTT
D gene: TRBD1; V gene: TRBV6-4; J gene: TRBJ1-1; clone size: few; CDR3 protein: CASSDSNRGWTEAFF; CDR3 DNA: TGTGCCAGCAGTGACTCGAACAGGGGGTGGACTGAAGCTTTCTTT
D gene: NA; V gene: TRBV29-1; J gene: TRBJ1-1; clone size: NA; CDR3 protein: CSARRDSNTEAFF; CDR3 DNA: TGCAGCGCGAGGAGGGACTCCAACACTGAAGCTTTCTTT
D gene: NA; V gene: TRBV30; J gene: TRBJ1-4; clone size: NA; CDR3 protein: CACLYEKLFF; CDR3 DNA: TGTGCCTGTCTCTATGAAAAACTGTTTTTT
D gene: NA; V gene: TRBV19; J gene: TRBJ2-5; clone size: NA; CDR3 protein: CASSLGPQETQYF; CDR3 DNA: TGTGCCAGTAGTTTGGGGCCCCAAGAGACCCAGTACTTC
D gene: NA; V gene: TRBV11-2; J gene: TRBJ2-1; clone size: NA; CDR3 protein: CASSLVGGFNEQFF; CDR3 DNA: TGTGCCAGCAGCTTAGTGGGTGGCTTTAATGAGCAGTTCTTC
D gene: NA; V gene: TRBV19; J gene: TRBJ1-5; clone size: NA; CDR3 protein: CASSSGGNQPQHF; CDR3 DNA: TGTGCCAGTAGTTCAGGGGGCAATCAGCCCCAGCATTTT
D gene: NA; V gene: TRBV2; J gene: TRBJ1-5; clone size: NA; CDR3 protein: CASSATGSWQPQHF; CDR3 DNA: TGTGCCAGCAGTGCCACAGGGTCGTGGCAGCCCCAGCATTTT
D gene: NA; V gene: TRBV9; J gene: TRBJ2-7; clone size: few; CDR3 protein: CASSPRWETGEQYF; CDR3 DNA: TGTGCCAGCAGCCCACGGTGGGAGACGGGCGAGCAGTACTTC
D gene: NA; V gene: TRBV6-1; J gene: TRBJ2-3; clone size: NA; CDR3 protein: CASSFSDRDTQYF; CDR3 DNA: TGTGCCAGCAGTTTCTCCGACAGAGATACGCAGTATTTT
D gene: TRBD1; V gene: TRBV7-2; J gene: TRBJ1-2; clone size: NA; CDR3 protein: CASSSTGATGGGYTF; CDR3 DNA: TGTGCCAGCAGCTCAACAGGGGCCACCGGAGGGGGCTACACCTTC
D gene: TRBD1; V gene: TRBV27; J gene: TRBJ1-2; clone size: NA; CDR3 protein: CASSLRQGYGYTF; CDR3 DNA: TGTGCCAGCAGTTTACGACAGGGATATGGCTACACCTTC
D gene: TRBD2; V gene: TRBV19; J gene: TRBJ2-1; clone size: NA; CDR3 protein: CASSPTSGGDNEQFF; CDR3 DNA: TGTGCCAGTAGTCCAACTAGCGGGGGGGACAATGAGCAGTTCTTC
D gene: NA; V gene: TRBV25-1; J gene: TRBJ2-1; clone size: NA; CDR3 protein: CASRGQSYNEQFF; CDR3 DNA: TGTGCCAGCAGAGGACAGTCCTACAATGAGCAGTTCTTC
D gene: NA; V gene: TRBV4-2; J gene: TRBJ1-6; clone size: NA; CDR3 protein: CASSQDTSGANNSPLHF; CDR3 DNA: TGTGCCAGCAGCCAAGATACGTCAGGCGCGAATAATTCACCCCTCCACTTT
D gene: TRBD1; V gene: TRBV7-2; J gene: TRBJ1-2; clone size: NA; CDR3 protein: CASSLATGSGYTF; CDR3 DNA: TGTGCCAGCAGCTTAGCGACAGGGTCTGGCTACACCTTC
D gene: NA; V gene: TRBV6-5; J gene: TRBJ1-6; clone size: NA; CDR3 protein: CASRRTDNSPLHF; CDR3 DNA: TGTGCCAGCCGGAGAACAGACAATTCACCCCTCCACTTT
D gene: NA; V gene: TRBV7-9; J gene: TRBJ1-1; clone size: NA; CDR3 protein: CASSFVEDTFF; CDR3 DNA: TGTGCCAGCAGCTTTGTTGAGGACACTTTCTTT
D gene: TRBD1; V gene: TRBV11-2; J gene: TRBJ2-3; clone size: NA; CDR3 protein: CASSLGTGGSGTDTQYF; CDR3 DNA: TGTGCCAGCAGCTTGGGGACAGGGGGCAGTGGCACAGATACGCAGTATTTT
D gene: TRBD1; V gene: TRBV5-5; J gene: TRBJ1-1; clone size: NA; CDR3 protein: CASSLAGQDTEAFF; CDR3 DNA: TGTGCCAGCAGCTTGGCAGGACAGGACACTGAAGCTTTCTTT
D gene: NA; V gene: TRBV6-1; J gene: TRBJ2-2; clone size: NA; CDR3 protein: CASREGLRGELFF; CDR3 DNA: TGTGCCAGCAGGGAAGGACTCCGCGGGGAGCTGTTTTTT
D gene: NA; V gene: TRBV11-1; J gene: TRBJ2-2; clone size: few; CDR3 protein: CAGYDGNTGELFF; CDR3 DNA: TGTGCCGGCTACGACGGTAACACCGGGGAGCTGTTTTTT
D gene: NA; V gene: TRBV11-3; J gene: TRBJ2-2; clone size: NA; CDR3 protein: CASSLGYLGELFF; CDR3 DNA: TGTGCCAGCAGCTTAGGCTATTTGGGGGAGCTGTTTTTT
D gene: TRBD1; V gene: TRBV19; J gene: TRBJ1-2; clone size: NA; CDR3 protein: CASSLGTAYGYTF; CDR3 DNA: TGTGCCAGTAGTCTCGGGACAGCCTATGGCTACACCTTC
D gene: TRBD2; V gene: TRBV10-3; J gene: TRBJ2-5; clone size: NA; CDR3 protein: CAISRSGDETQYF; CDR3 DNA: TGTGCCATCAGTCGGAGCGGGGACGAGACCCAGTACTTC